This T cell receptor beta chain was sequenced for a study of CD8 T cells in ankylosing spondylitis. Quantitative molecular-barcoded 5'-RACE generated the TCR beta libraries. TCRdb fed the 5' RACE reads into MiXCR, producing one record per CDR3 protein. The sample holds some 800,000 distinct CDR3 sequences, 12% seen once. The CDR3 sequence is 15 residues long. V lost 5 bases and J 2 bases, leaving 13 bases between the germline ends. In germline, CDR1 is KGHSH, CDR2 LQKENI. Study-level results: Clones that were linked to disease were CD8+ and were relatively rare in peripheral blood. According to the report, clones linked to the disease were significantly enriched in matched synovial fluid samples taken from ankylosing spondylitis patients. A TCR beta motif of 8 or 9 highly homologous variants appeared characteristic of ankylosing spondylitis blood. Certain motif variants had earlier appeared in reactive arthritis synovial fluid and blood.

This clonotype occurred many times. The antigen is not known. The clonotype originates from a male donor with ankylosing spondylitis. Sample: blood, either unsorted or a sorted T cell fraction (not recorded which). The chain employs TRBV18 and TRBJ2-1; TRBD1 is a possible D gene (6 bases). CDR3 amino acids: CASSNDRKTYNEQFF. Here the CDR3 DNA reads TGTGCCAGCTCAAACGACAGGAAAACCTACAATGAGCAGTTCTTC.